A single sample gave rise to the 3 T cell receptor beta chains below, sequenced in a study of blood T cell repertoires in COVID-19. Repertoires were generated with immunoSEQ multiplex PCR, while TCRdb's copy carries only in-frame clones and drops some. The data hold 200,000 to 250,000 clones, with approximately 78% observed a single time. Sequenced input: peripheral blood. The source is a woman aged 70 to 79 with COVID-19, enrolled during active disease.

This chain links TRBV5-1 with TRBJ1-2; the D gene is possibly TRBD1 (6 bases). Looked up from germline, CDR1 is SGHRS and CDR2 is YFSETQ. V lost 3 bases to trimming and J lost 4 bases, with 13 bases between them. This CDR3 region has 14 residues. CDR3 sequence: CASSSTGSGYGYTF. In DNA, the CDR3 is TGCGCCAGCAGCTCGACAGGAAGTGGCTATGGCTACACCTTC.

The chain has TRBV15 and TRBJ1-5; D perhaps matches TRBD1 (6 bases). Germline assignment: CDR1 LNHNV and CDR2 YYDKDF (reference sequence). Trimming cost V 6 bases and J 9 bases, with 12 bases left between them. The CDR3 is made up of 12 amino acids. CDR3 region: CATSLEGVPQHF. CDR3 nucleotide sequence: TGTGCCACCAGTCTAGAGGGGGTGCCCCAGCATTTT. Looking up the rest from reference TRBV15 and TRBJ1-5 gives the full variable domain: DAMVIQNPRYQVTQFGKPVTLSCSQTLNHNVMYWYQQKSSQAPKLLFHYYDKDFNNEADTPDNFQSRRPNTSFCFLDIRSPGLGDTAMYLCATSLEGVPQHFGDGTRLSIL.

This clone has a handful of counts. The rearrangement uses TRBV12-3 or TRBV12-4 and TRBJ1-2, with 7 bases aligning to TRBD1. With 6 bases clipped from V and 2 bases from J, the junction kept 3 bases outside the gene matches. The CDR3 consists of 13 residues. DNA for the CDR3: TGTGCCAGCAGACAGGGGAAAAACTATGGCTACACCTTC. Protein sequence: CASRQGKNYGYTF.